This entry lists 16 T cell receptor beta chains sequenced from one sample in a study of T cell repertoires in cytomegalovirus infection. TCRdb analysed the reads with MiXCR anew, one entry per CDR3 protein. The table has about 97,000 distinct CDR3 sequences, more than 15% seen once. The source material was PBMCs. The source of these receptors is a human donor in good health (CMV status not recorded). Some clones in this sample may be carry-over from other donors' samples.

The rearrangement joins TRBV7-9 to TRBJ1-4; no reliable D call. Germline values: CDR1 SEHNR, CDR2 FQNEAQ (reference sequence). This CDR3 region has 16 residues. The V and J ends lost 5 bases and 7 bases respectively, with 20 bases between them. The CDR3 DNA reads as TGTGCCAGCAGCACCAATACCGGGCCCTCTTTTGAAAAACTGTTTTTT. Encoded protein: CASSTNTGPSFEKLFF.

V gene TRBV6-5 combines with J gene TRBJ2-7; 7 bases are a match to TRBD1. Germline loops: CDR1 MNHEY, CDR2 SVGAGI. This CDR3 spans 16 amino acids. The V and J ends lost 7 bases and 5 bases, in that order; junction bases with no gene match: 17. The CDR3 coding sequence is TGTGCCAGCACCCCTTCCTTGACAGGGCACAAGGACGAGCAGTACTTC. Translation gives CASTPSLTGHKDEQYF.

In its sample, this clonotype was seen a few times. The V gene is TRBV11-3, the J gene TRBJ2-3; TRBD1 might be the D (5 bases). Germline lookup yields CDR1 SGHNT and CDR2 YENEEA. Trimming removed 6 bases from V and 2 bases from J, with 12 bases in between. CDR3 length: 14 amino acids. This chain's CDR3 is CASRPDRYTDTQYF. The CDR3 region has the DNA TGTGCCAGCAGACCCGACAGATACACAGATACGCAGTATTTT.

This clonotype was seen only a few times. This chain connects TRBV4-1 to TRBJ2-2; 8 bases match TRBD1. V was clipped by 5 bases and J by 0 bases; unmatched bases: 5. CDR1 is MGHRA and CDR2 is YSYEKL in the germline V gene. CDR3 size: 16 residues. The CDR3 here is CASSFGQGSNTGELFF. The CDR3, as DNA: TGCGCCAGCAGCTTCGGACAGGGCTCGAACACCGGGGAGCTGTTTTTT.

The V gene is TRBV7-3, the J gene TRBJ2-3; D is unresolved. Trimming took off 0 bases at V and 4 bases at J, with 2 bases between the two ends. The CDR3 totals 12 residues. CDR1 SGHTA and CDR2 FQGTGA come from the germline V gene. The DNA for the CDR3 is TGTGCCAGCAGCTTAACCCCAGATACGCAGTATTTT. Translating gives CASSLTPDTQYF.

J is TRBJ1-4 and V is TRBV20-1, with D unresolved. Germline V gene data show CDR1 as DFQATT and CDR2 as SNEGSKA (reference sequence). Trimming stripped 0 bases from V and 8 bases from J, with 16 bases between. The CDR3 has 15 residues. The DNA of the CDR3 is TGCAGTGCTAGAGATCGGAAAGGGCTTCAAGAAAAACTGTTTTTT. Its protein is CSARDRKGLQEKLFF.

The V call is TRBV7-2, the J call TRBJ2-3, with D unresolved. The CDR3 spans 14 residues. Germline V gives CDR1 SGHTA, CDR2 FQGNSA. V was cut by 5 bases and J by 4 bases, with 13 bases left in between. In nucleotides, the CDR3 is TGTGCCAGCAGCCCGTTGGGGATGGCAGATACGCAGTATTTT. Amino acids: CASSPLGMADTQYF. Looking up the rest from reference TRBV7-2 and TRBJ2-3 gives the full variable domain: GAGVSQSPSNKVTEKGKDVELRCDPISGHTALYWYRQSLGQGLEFLIYFQGNSAPDKSGLPSDRFSAERTGGSVSTLTIQRTQQEDSAVYLCASSPLGMADTQYFGPGTRLTVL.

There are a few counts of this clonotype. V and J are TRBV5-1 and TRBJ2-7; 7 bases align to TRBD2. The CDR3 runs to 14 residues. The J segment lost 2 bases and the V segment lost 0 bases, leaving 2 bases of the junction unmatched. Germline V gene sequence: CDR1 SGHRS, CDR2 YFSETQ. Here the CDR3 reads CASSLEAGAYEQYF. The CDR3 nucleotides read TGCGCCAGCAGCTTGGAGGCGGGGGCCTACGAGCAGTACTTC.

This clonotype was found many times. The CDR3 region is CASSLAGGVNTEAFF. The CDR3 coding sequence is TGTGCCAGCAGCTTAGCGGGGGGGGTGAACACTGAAGCTTTCTTT. The chain is built from TRBV7-2 and TRBJ1-1; TRBD1 might be the D (5 bases). Germline CDR1 reads SGHTA; CDR2 reads FQGNSA. V lost 0 bases and J 0 bases, leaving 8 bases between the germline ends. This CDR3 has 15 amino acids.

V is TRBV12-3 or TRBV12-4 and J is TRBJ2-3, with TRBD1 identical over 7 bases. Trimming cost V 6 bases and J 1 base; bases outside gene matches: 4. The CDR3 spans 14 residues. The CDR3 DNA follows: TGTGCCAGCAGGAGGGACAGAGGCACAGATACGCAGTATTTT. It encodes CASRRDRGTDTQYF.

This clonotype was observed many times. This chain joins TRBV4-1 and TRBJ2-7; 7 positions agree with TRBD1. The CDR3 spans 15 residues. The ends lost 0 bases at V and 3 bases at J; junction bases unmatched: 5. Germline CDR1 is MGHRA and CDR2 is YSYEKL. CDR3 residues: CASSQDPQGFYEQYF. In DNA form, the CDR3 reads TGCGCCAGCAGCCAAGACCCACAGGGGTTCTACGAGCAGTACTTC.

The gene calls are TRBV15 and TRBJ1-5; D gene unclear. V was clipped by 0 bases and J by 6 bases, with 15 bases between them. The CDR3 contains 16 residues. CDR1 is LNHNV, CDR2 YYDKDF, per germline (reference sequence). CDR3 amino acids: CATSRDRAGLGQPQHF. CDR3 in DNA: TGTGCCACCAGCAGAGATAGGGCAGGTCTGGGTCAGCCCCAGCATTTT.

The chain couples TRBV30 to TRBJ2-1; D gene uncertain. V was clipped by 0 bases and J by 7 bases, with 4 bases between them. Germline V CDR1 and CDR2: GTSNPN, SVGIG (reference sequence). There are 11 residues in the CDR3. CDR3 sequence: CAWSVQNEQFF. The CDR3 DNA is TGTGCCTGGAGTGTACAGAATGAGCAGTTCTTC.

This clonotype was seen a few times. This sequence joins TRBV3-1 and TRBJ2-7, with D possibly being TRBD1 (6 bases). The CDR3 is 15 residues long. The germline CDR1 and CDR2 sequences are LGHDT and YNNKEL (reference sequence). Trimming cost V 1 base and J 0 bases, with 10 bases left between them. The CDR3 loop is CASSQGGGSSYEQYF. The CDR3, as DNA: TGTGCCAGCAGCCAAGGAGGGGGTAGCTCCTACGAGCAGTACTTC.

This chain joins TRBV6-2 or TRBV6-3 and TRBJ2-1; D unclear. Germline assignment: CDR1 MNHEY and CDR2 SVGEGT. The CDR3 has 11 residues. V lost 6 bases to trimming and J lost 13 bases, with 13 bases between them. The DNA of the CDR3 is TGTGCCAGCAGAGCCGGGCCAGGCCAGTTCTTC. This gives the protein CASRAGPGQFF.

The sample holds many counts of this clonotype. The chain has TRBV19 and TRBJ1-5; 8 bases fit TRBD1. The CDR3 spans 18 residues. V dropped 8 bases and J dropped 3; count of bases not matched to a gene: 18. The germline gives CDR1 LNHDA, CDR2 SQIVND (reference sequence). This CDR3 is CASAPDRATGLYNQPQHF. Here the CDR3 DNA reads TGTGCCAGTGCCCCGGACAGGGCGACCGGATTATACAATCAGCCCCAGCATTTT.